The clone carrying this T cell receptor beta chain occurred a few times. What it binds is unknown. These data originate in a study of T cells after yellow fever vaccination. Whole-study findings and limits: Peak timing came faster in the weaker secondary response, day 5 versus 15. Most clones from primary vaccination resurfaced after the booster (around 97% CD4, 75% to 90% CD8).

The V end lost 1 base, the J end lost 0 bases, and 10 bases lay between the germline ends. The CDR3 contains 15 residues. Germline V gene lookup returns CDR1 SGHRS and CDR2 YFSETQ. TCRdb processed the 5' RACE reads anew with MiXCR; each CDR3 protein has one entry. The sample includes over 150,000 distinct CDR3 sequences, 6.2% of them seen just once. This chain links TRBV5-1 with TRBJ1-1; D is undetermined. This specimen consisted of CD4+ T cells sorted from PBMCs, obtained on the day of the first yellow fever vaccination. The origin of this receptor is a man younger than 35 who received the YFV17D yellow fever vaccine. The CDR3: CASSLTVTMNTEAFF. The DNA for the CDR3 is TGCGCCAGCAGCTTGACCGTCACGATGAACACTGAAGCTTTCTTT.